The 20 T cell receptor beta chains below all came from one sample that was sequenced in a study of blood T cells in healthy people across ages. The authors ran a second PCR of about 6 to 11 cycles using a sample-barcoded 5' primer and a J-beta primer mix. Each CDR3 protein gets one entry after TCRdb re-called the 5' RACE reads with MiXCR. The data contain 700,000 or so distinct CDR3 sequences, around 38% of them singletons. The specimen sequenced was blood. All receptors come from an elderly man in good health.

This sequence joins TRBV4-1 and TRBJ2-7, with D perhaps matching TRBD1 or TRBD2 (5 bases each). Germline CDR1 and CDR2: MGHRA and YSYEKL. V was pared by 0 bases and J by 3 bases, with 12 bases between. This CDR3 has 15 residues. DNA for the CDR3: TGCGCCAGCAGCCAAGATGGGACCGTTGTCTACGAGCAGTACTTC. It encodes CASSQDGTVVYEQYF.

This clonotype was seen a handful of times. This chain uses TRBV15 with TRBJ2-6; D is uncertain. This CDR3 region has 15 residues. Trimming took off 8 bases at V and 2 bases at J, with 13 bases between the two ends. In germline, CDR1 is LNHNV, CDR2 YYDKDF (reference sequence). DNA of the CDR3: TGTGCCACCGGGGTTTCGTTCCCTGGGGCCAACGTCCTGACTTTC. Its translation: CATGVSFPGANVLTF.

There are a few counts of this clonotype. The chain recombines TRBV5-6 with TRBJ1-5; 7 bases align to TRBD1. The CDR3 totals 16 residues. Losses at the gene ends were 2 bases for V and 6 bases for J; bases not matched to a gene: 11. Germline assignment: CDR1 SGHDT and CDR2 YYEEEE. Written as DNA, the CDR3 is TGTGCCAGCAGCTTAGCTTCAGGACAGGCGGGTCAGCCCCAGCATTTT. Its protein is CASSLASGQAGQPQHF.

The chain uses TRBV7-2 and TRBJ2-7; 12 bases align to TRBD1. Per the germline V gene, CDR1 is SGHTA and CDR2 is FQGNSA. The J segment lost 7 bases and the V segment lost 5 bases, leaving 9 bases of the junction unmatched. The CDR3 has 15 amino acids. Written as DNA, the CDR3 is TGTGCCAGCAGCGCCCAGGGACAGGGGGCGTGTGAGCAGTACTTC. Translated, it gives CASSAQGQGACEQYF.

V and J are TRBV4-1 and TRBJ2-7; the D gene is possibly TRBD2 (5 bases). The V end lost 4 bases, the J end lost 0 bases, and 16 bases lay between the germline ends. Germline V gives CDR1 MGHRA, CDR2 YSYEKL. The CDR3 length is 16 residues. In nucleotides, the CDR3 is TGCGCCAGCAGCCTTGACTCCTTAGCGAGCTCCTACGAGCAGTACTTC. Encoded protein: CASSLDSLASSYEQYF.

The V call is TRBV20-1, the J call TRBJ2-7, with D possibly TRBD1 on 5 matching bases. V gave up 0 bases and J gave up 2 bases, with 14 bases separating them. The CDR3 covers 15 residues. CDR1 and CDR2 from the germline V gene are DFQATT and SNEGSKA (reference sequence). The CDR3 DNA reads TGCAGTGCTAGAGATCCAGGGCGGTCGCCCTACGAGCAGTACTTC. It translates to CSARDPGRSPYEQYF.

This clonotype was observed a handful of times. V gene TRBV12-3 or TRBV12-4 combines with J gene TRBJ2-7; 7 nucleotides match TRBD2. With V trimmed by 5 bases and J by 3 bases, 16 bases remained unmatched. This CDR3 contains 17 residues. The CDR3 nucleotides read TGTGCCAGCAGTACATCACCGACTAGCCTTTCACACTACGAGCAGTACTTC. This translates into CASSTSPTSLSHYEQYF.

The chain couples TRBV7-2 to TRBJ2-3; D possibly corresponds to TRBD2 (6 bases). The CDR3 has 14 amino acids. V was pared by 1 base and J by 8 bases, with 13 bases between. The germline gives CDR1 SGHTA, CDR2 FQGNSA. The DNA of the CDR3 is TGTGCCAGCAGCTTAGAAACGGGACTCGGTACGCAGTATTTT. Translation: CASSLETGLGTQYF.

This chain links TRBV6-2 or TRBV6-3 with TRBJ2-2, with TRBD1 identical over 8 bases. Trimming removed 7 bases from V and 5 bases from J; junction bases left unmatched: 6. The CDR3 runs 14 residues. CDR1 and CDR2 from the germline V gene are MNHEY and SVGEGT. The chain's CDR3 is CASIGTGRTGELFF. Here the CDR3 DNA reads TGTGCCAGCATAGGGACAGGAAGGACCGGGGAGCTGTTTTTT.

This clonotype was detected only a few times. The genes are TRBV12-3 or TRBV12-4 and TRBJ1-4, with D unclear. CDR3 length: 13 residues. V was pared by 2 bases and J by 13 bases, with 14 bases between. The CDR3 sequence: CASSLTSRSRLFF. The CDR3 bases are TGTGCCAGCAGTTTAACTTCTAGGTCTAGACTGTTTTTT.

This clonotype was detected many times. V and J are TRBV6-2 or TRBV6-3 and TRBJ2-1; D is unresolved. Germline V gene data show CDR1 as MNHEY and CDR2 as SVGEGT. CDR3 length: 15 residues. V was trimmed by 1 base and J by 2 bases, leaving 9 bases between them. The CDR3 bases are TGTGCCAGCAGTTACTTGATATCCCCCTACAATGAGCAGTTCTTC. Translation gives CASSYLISPYNEQFF.

The gene calls are TRBV7-6 and TRBJ2-5; 10 nucleotides align to TRBD1. Gene TRBJ2-7 matches the end of the DNA better, so the J call may be wrong. From germline, CDR1 is SGHVS and CDR2 FNYEAQ. The CDR3 spans 15 residues. The CDR3, as DNA: TGTGCCAGCAGCCAAAAGTCCCGGGACAGGGGCGAGCAGTACTTC. It codes for CASSQKSRDRGEQYF.

The chain couples TRBV12-3 or TRBV12-4 to TRBJ1-2; D is unresolved. This CDR3 is 12 amino acids long. The ends were cut back, 7 bases at V and 4 bases at J, with 10 bases in the middle. The CDR3 DNA is TGTGCCAGCACAGCCAGAGTCTATGGCTACACCTTC. This gives the protein CASTARVYGYTF.

The V call is TRBV5-1, the J call TRBJ2-3; possible D gene TRBD2, 6 bases. The V gene lost 5 bases and the J gene lost 2 bases, with 15 bases spanning the gap. CDR1 is SGHRS and CDR2 is YFSETQ in the germline V gene. CDR3 length: 15 amino acids. The CDR3 DNA reads TGCGCCAGCAGTATCCGGGAGAGCCCCACAGATACGCAGTATTTT. It codes for CASSIRESPTDTQYF.

This clonotype was counted a few times. The genes are TRBV4-3 and TRBJ1-2; D is unresolved. The CDR3 has 14 residues. Trimming took 0 bases from V and 3 from J, leaving 8 bases between them. CDR1 is LGHNA and CDR2 is YSLEER in the germline V gene. The chain's CDR3 is CASSQEEEYYGYTF. CDR3 nucleotides: TGCGCCAGCAGCCAAGAGGAGGAATACTATGGCTACACCTTC.

The CDR3 nucleotides are TGTGCCAGCACCTCAGGGCCAGGGGTTATCAATGAGCAGTTCTTC. The encoded protein is CASTSGPGVINEQFF. The chain combines TRBV6-1 with TRBJ2-1; D perhaps matches TRBD1 (6 bases). This CDR3 contains 15 residues. V shed 7 bases and J shed 6 bases, with 19 bases lying between them. Germline V CDR1 and CDR2: MNHNS, SASEGT.

This clonotype has a single count. V gene TRBV4-2 combines with J gene TRBJ2-1, with D unclear. The ends were cut back, 1 base at V and 9 bases at J, with 13 bases in the middle. The germline V gene has CDR1 LGHNA and CDR2 YNFKEQ. The CDR3 has 14 residues. CDR3 DNA: TGTGCCAGCAGCCAAGCCTTAACTCACAGTGAGCAGTTCTTC. The encoded protein is CASSQALTHSEQFF.

This clonotype was seen a few times. V is TRBV15 and J is TRBJ2-4, with a tentative D call TRBD2 (6 bases). The CDR3 runs 17 residues. V was pared by 0 bases and J by 1 base, with 13 bases between. CDR1 is LNHNV and CDR2 is YYDKDF in the germline V gene (reference sequence). CDR3 bases: TGTGCCACCAGCAGAGAGGCGGGACTTCGGGCCAAAAACATTCAGTACTTC. Translating it yields CATSREAGLRAKNIQYF.

The gene calls are TRBV5-1 and TRBJ2-7; 9 positions agree with TRBD2. V trimming: 6 bases; J trimming: 1 base; junction bases outside the gene matches: 11. The germline V gene has CDR1 SGHRS and CDR2 YFSETQ. CDR3 size: 16 residues. The CDR3, as DNA: TGCGCCAGCACCGGGATTACTAGCGGGCGATCCTACGAGCAGTACTTC. This translates into CASTGITSGRSYEQYF.

This clonotype appeared a few times. The rearrangement uses TRBV7-2 and TRBJ2-1; D perhaps matches TRBD2 (6 bases). Germline CDR1 is SGHTA and CDR2 is FQGNSA. This CDR3 region has 13 residues. V was pared by 5 bases and J by 3 bases, with 8 bases between. Here the CDR3 DNA reads TGTGCCAGCAGCGTGACTAGCTACAATGAGCAGTTCTTC. This encodes CASSVTSYNEQFF.